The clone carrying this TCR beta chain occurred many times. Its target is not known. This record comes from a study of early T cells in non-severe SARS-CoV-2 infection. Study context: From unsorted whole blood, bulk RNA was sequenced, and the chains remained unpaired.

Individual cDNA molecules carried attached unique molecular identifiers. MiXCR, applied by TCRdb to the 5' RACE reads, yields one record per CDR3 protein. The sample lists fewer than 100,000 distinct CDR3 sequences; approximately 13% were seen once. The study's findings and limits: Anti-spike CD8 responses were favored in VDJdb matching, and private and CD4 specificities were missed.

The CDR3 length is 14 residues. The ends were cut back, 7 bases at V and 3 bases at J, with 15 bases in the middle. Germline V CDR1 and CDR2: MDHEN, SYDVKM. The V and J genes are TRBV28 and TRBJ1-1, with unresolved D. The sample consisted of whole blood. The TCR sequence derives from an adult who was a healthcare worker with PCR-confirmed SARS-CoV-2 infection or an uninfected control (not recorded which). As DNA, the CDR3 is TGTGCCAGCAATAGGGCGGGGTCGGACACTGAAGCTTTCTTT. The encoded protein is CASNRAGSDTEAFF.